A selection of T cell receptor beta chains follows, all from one sample in a study of T cell repertoires in aging, cancer and after chemotherapy. TCRdb re-analysed the multiplex PCR reads in MiXCR, keeping a single row per CDR3 protein. The top ten hold more than 15% of the sample, which has roughly 18,000 distinct CDR3 sequences, 30% to 45% seen once. Sequencing was performed on blood. The receptors originated from a human donor with a solid tumor. Each CDR3 is given with its conserved first and last residue. Fields, in order: D gene, clone size, J gene, V gene, CDR3 protein, CDR3 DNA. A D gene is named only where the DNA matches it firmly. Rows give clone size only sometimes, using once, few, many, or a class for an expanded clone.

d_gene: NA
abundance: NA
j_gene: TRBJ2-5
v_gene: TRBV6-5
CDR3aa: CASSRDTLGQETQYF
CDR3nt: TGTGCCAGCAGCCGGGACACCCTGGGTCAAGAGACCCAGTACTTC

d_gene: TRBD2
abundance: few
j_gene: TRBJ2-2
v_gene: TRBV30
CDR3aa: CAWRGGSDNTGELFF
CDR3nt: TGTGCCTGGAGGGGCGGGAGCGACAACACCGGGGAGCTGTTTTTT

d_gene: NA
abundance: NA
j_gene: TRBJ1-1
v_gene: TRBV6-1
CDR3aa: CASSSQGYMNTEAFF
CDR3nt: TGTGCCAGCAGTTCGCAGGGGTACATGAACACTGAAGCTTTCTTT

d_gene: TRBD2
abundance: once
j_gene: TRBJ2-7
v_gene: TRBV5-1
CDR3aa: CASSWAVGTSTYEQYF
CDR3nt: TGCGCCAGCAGCTGGGCGGTGGGGACTAGCACCTACGAGCAGTACTTC

d_gene: NA
abundance: few
j_gene: TRBJ2-4
v_gene: TRBV29-1
CDR3aa: CSVEGDGNGIQYF
CDR3nt: TGCAGCGTTGAAGGGGACGGGAACGGCATTCAGTACTTC

d_gene: NA
abundance: NA
j_gene: TRBJ2-5
v_gene: TRBV13
CDR3aa: CASSSGDLGDQETQYF
CDR3nt: TGTGCCAGCAGCTCCGGGGACCTCGGGGACCAAGAGACCCAGTACTTC

d_gene: TRBD1
abundance: NA
j_gene: TRBJ1-4
v_gene: TRBV10-3
CDR3aa: CAVSPTGTGNEKLFF
CDR3nt: TGTGCCGTCTCACCAACCGGGACAGGGAATGAAAAACTGTTTTTT

d_gene: NA
abundance: medium-sized
j_gene: TRBJ2-1
v_gene: TRBV11-1
CDR3aa: CASSLGYNEQFF
CDR3nt: TGTGCCAGCAGCTTAGGATACAATGAGCAGTTCTTC

d_gene: TRBD1
abundance: medium-sized
j_gene: TRBJ2-1
v_gene: TRBV6-1
CDR3aa: CASSPGQGFNEQFF
CDR3nt: TGTGCCAGCAGCCCGGGACAGGGGTTTAATGAGCAGTTCTTC

d_gene: NA
abundance: few
j_gene: TRBJ2-7
v_gene: TRBV5-6
CDR3aa: CASSLGQTGEQYF
CDR3nt: TGTGCCAGCAGCTTGGGACAGACGGGCGAGCAGTACTTC

d_gene: TRBD2
abundance: NA
j_gene: TRBJ2-5
v_gene: TRBV27
CDR3aa: CASSLFPGSEGTKETQYF
CDR3nt: TGTGCCAGCAGTTTATTCCCCGGTAGCGAGGGGACTAAAGAGACCCAGTACTTC

d_gene: NA
abundance: NA
j_gene: TRBJ1-1
v_gene: TRBV5-6
CDR3aa: CASSPGTVNIEAFF
CDR3nt: TGTGCCAGCAGCCCCGGGACGGTTAACATTGAAGCTTTCTTT

d_gene: NA
abundance: NA
j_gene: TRBJ2-7
v_gene: TRBV10-3
CDR3aa: CAISESRQGHEQYF
CDR3nt: TGTGCCATCAGTGAGTCCCGGCAGGGCCACGAGCAGTACTTC

d_gene: TRBD2
abundance: few
j_gene: TRBJ2-5
v_gene: TRBV6-2/TRBV6-3
CDR3aa: CASSQTSGGAETQYF
CDR3nt: TGTGCCAGCAGCCAAACTAGCGGGGGGGCAGAGACCCAGTACTTC

d_gene: NA
abundance: once
j_gene: TRBJ2-1
v_gene: TRBV10-3
CDR3aa: CAISESMTGGYNEQFF
CDR3nt: TGTGCCATCAGTGAGTCGATGACAGGAGGTTACAATGAGCAGTTCTTC

d_gene: TRBD1
abundance: once
j_gene: TRBJ2-1
v_gene: TRBV6-5
CDR3aa: CASSMDRDSYNEQFF
CDR3nt: TGTGCCAGCAGCATGGACAGGGACTCCTACAATGAGCAGTTCTTC

d_gene: TRBD2
abundance: NA
j_gene: TRBJ2-3
v_gene: TRBV5-6
CDR3aa: CASSLAGSQDTQYF
CDR3nt: TGTGCCAGCAGCTTAGCGGGATCCCAAGATACGCAGTATTTT

d_gene: TRBD2
abundance: few
j_gene: TRBJ2-1
v_gene: TRBV27
CDR3aa: CASSLRTSGVREQFF
CDR3nt: TGTGCCAGCAGTTTAAGGACTAGCGGGGTGAGAGAGCAGTTCTTC

d_gene: TRBD2
abundance: NA
j_gene: TRBJ2-1
v_gene: TRBV7-6
CDR3aa: CASSLTAGGRDEQFF
CDR3nt: TGTGCCAGCAGCTTAACAGCGGGAGGTAGGGATGAGCAGTTCTTC

d_gene: NA
abundance: NA
j_gene: TRBJ1-1
v_gene: TRBV15
CDR3aa: CATSREKRVLTEAFF
CDR3nt: TGTGCCACCAGCAGAGAAAAAAGAGTGCTCACTGAAGCTTTCTTT

d_gene: NA
abundance: NA
j_gene: TRBJ2-3
v_gene: TRBV6-4
CDR3aa: CASCDSWDSTDTQYF
CDR3nt: TGTGCCAGCTGTGACTCTTGGGACTCAACAGATACGCAGTATTTT

d_gene: NA
abundance: NA
j_gene: TRBJ1-1
v_gene: TRBV6-5
CDR3aa: CASSPGTFEAFF
CDR3nt: TGTGCCAGCAGTCCCGGGACGTTTGAAGCTTTCTTT

d_gene: NA
abundance: NA
j_gene: TRBJ2-7
v_gene: TRBV18
CDR3aa: CASSASAIREQYF
CDR3nt: TGTGCCAGCTCAGCTAGCGCAATCCGTGAGCAGTACTTC

d_gene: NA
abundance: NA
j_gene: TRBJ1-5
v_gene: TRBV27
CDR3aa: CASSSQETPQHF
CDR3nt: TGTGCCAGCAGCTCACAGGAGACGCCCCAGCATTTT

d_gene: NA
abundance: NA
j_gene: TRBJ2-2
v_gene: TRBV15
CDR3aa: CATSRGRHTLNGELFF
CDR3nt: TGTGCCACCAGCAGAGGTAGACACACCCTGAATGGGGAGCTGTTTTTT

d_gene: TRBD2
abundance: NA
j_gene: TRBJ2-7
v_gene: TRBV5-1
CDR3aa: CASSLVSGVDEQYF
CDR3nt: TGCGCCAGCAGCTTGGTTAGCGGGGTAGATGAGCAGTACTTC

d_gene: NA
abundance: medium-sized
j_gene: TRBJ2-3
v_gene: TRBV6-5
CDR3aa: CASSVAGGPSTDTQYF
CDR3nt: TGTGCCAGCAGCGTAGCCGGGGGTCCTAGCACAGATACGCAGTATTTT

d_gene: NA
abundance: NA
j_gene: TRBJ2-2
v_gene: TRBV30
CDR3aa: CAWGGGRARTGELFF
CDR3nt: TGTGCCTGGGGCGGGGGCAGGGCGAGGACCGGGGAGCTGTTTTTT

d_gene: TRBD2
abundance: few
j_gene: TRBJ2-1
v_gene: TRBV18
CDR3aa: CASSPVAGGYNEQFF
CDR3nt: TGTGCCAGCTCACCGGTTGCGGGGGGCTACAATGAGCAGTTCTTC

d_gene: NA
abundance: few
j_gene: TRBJ2-3
v_gene: TRBV6-6
CDR3aa: CASSSGTDTQYF
CDR3nt: TGTGCCAGCAGTTCCGGGACAGATACGCAGTATTTT

d_gene: TRBD2
abundance: NA
j_gene: TRBJ2-5
v_gene: TRBV12-3/TRBV12-4
CDR3aa: CASSPTSGWETQYF
CDR3nt: TGTGCCAGCAGTCCGACTAGCGGGTGGGAGACCCAGTACTTC

d_gene: TRBD1
abundance: NA
j_gene: TRBJ1-1
v_gene: TRBV5-1
CDR3aa: CASSSQGADTEAFF
CDR3nt: TGCGCCAGCAGCTCCCAGGGGGCGGACACTGAAGCTTTCTTT

d_gene: NA
abundance: NA
j_gene: TRBJ1-1
v_gene: TRBV27
CDR3aa: CASSSVPGAGDTEAFF
CDR3nt: TGTGCCAGCAGTTCCGTCCCCGGGGCCGGGGACACTGAAGCTTTCTTT

d_gene: NA
abundance: medium-sized
j_gene: TRBJ2-2
v_gene: TRBV6-6
CDR3aa: CASKRAANTGELFF
CDR3nt: TGTGCCAGCAAGCGAGCGGCGAACACCGGGGAGCTGTTTTTT

d_gene: TRBD1
abundance: NA
j_gene: TRBJ2-7
v_gene: TRBV29-1
CDR3aa: CSVEGQGATYEQYF
CDR3nt: TGCAGCGTTGAGGGACAGGGGGCAACCTACGAGCAGTACTTC

d_gene: TRBD1
abundance: few
j_gene: TRBJ2-2
v_gene: TRBV18
CDR3aa: CASSVDRGRRNTGELFF
CDR3nt: TGTGCCAGCTCCGTGGACAGGGGGCGCCGGAACACCGGGGAGCTGTTTTTT

d_gene: NA
abundance: NA
j_gene: TRBJ1-5
v_gene: TRBV19
CDR3aa: CASKRGGYLAQPQHF
CDR3nt: TGTGCCAGTAAGCGGGGGGGCTATCTCGCTCAGCCCCAGCATTTT

d_gene: NA
abundance: few
j_gene: TRBJ2-5
v_gene: TRBV7-6
CDR3aa: CASSLRILQETQYF
CDR3nt: TGTGCCAGCAGCCTCAGGATTCTCCAAGAGACCCAGTACTTC

d_gene: TRBD2
abundance: NA
j_gene: TRBJ2-5
v_gene: TRBV5-4
CDR3aa: CASRLTSGGQETQYF
CDR3nt: TGTGCCAGCAGGTTGACTAGCGGGGGACAAGAGACCCAGTACTTC

d_gene: NA
abundance: NA
j_gene: TRBJ1-2
v_gene: TRBV7-2
CDR3aa: CASSLIGTGVGSYGYTF
CDR3nt: TGTGCCAGCAGCTTAATTGGGACCGGAGTAGGGTCCTATGGCTACACCTTC

d_gene: NA
abundance: NA
j_gene: TRBJ2-5
v_gene: TRBV27
CDR3aa: CASSLWVTSRETQYF
CDR3nt: TGTGCCAGCAGTTTATGGGTGACATCTCGGGAGACCCAGTACTTC

d_gene: NA
abundance: few
j_gene: TRBJ2-7
v_gene: TRBV19
CDR3aa: CASSSGPAYEQYF
CDR3nt: TGTGCCAGTAGTTCGGGACCAGCCTACGAGCAGTACTTC

d_gene: NA
abundance: NA
j_gene: TRBJ2-7
v_gene: TRBV27
CDR3aa: CASSPGTVIWEQYF
CDR3nt: TGTGCCAGCAGCCCCGGGACTGTCATATGGGAGCAGTACTTC

d_gene: TRBD1
abundance: few
j_gene: TRBJ2-2
v_gene: TRBV10-3
CDR3aa: CAISVFRDRVATGELFF
CDR3nt: TGTGCCATCAGTGTTTTCCGGGACAGGGTGGCCACCGGGGAGCTGTTTTTT

d_gene: TRBD1
abundance: NA
j_gene: TRBJ2-3
v_gene: TRBV11-2
CDR3aa: CASSRGTGGLDTQYF
CDR3nt: TGTGCCAGCAGCCGAGGGACAGGGGGCCTGGATACGCAGTATTTT

d_gene: TRBD2
abundance: few
j_gene: TRBJ2-5
v_gene: TRBV30
CDR3aa: CAWSRAGGSETQYF
CDR3nt: TGTGCCTGGAGTAGGGCGGGGGGATCGGAGACCCAGTACTTC

d_gene: NA
abundance: few
j_gene: TRBJ1-2
v_gene: TRBV6-1
CDR3aa: CASSEPKMDSAGGYTF
CDR3nt: TGTGCCAGCAGTGAACCTAAAATGGACAGCGCGGGTGGCTACACCTTC